This TCR beta chain appears in the sequencing data of a study of early T cells in non-severe SARS-CoV-2 infection. The overall study: The sequenced material was bulk RNA from unsorted whole blood, and its chains were unpaired.

The TCR library protocol attached unique molecular identifiers to the individual cDNA molecules. Using its own MiXCR run on the 5' RACE reads, TCRdb lists one record per CDR3 protein. The table shows 65,000 to 80,000 distinct CDR3 sequences, with around 13% occurring only once. At least ten counts were recorded for this clonotype. The CDR3 spans 17 residues. Germline values: CDR1 DFQATT, CDR2 SNEGSKA (reference sequence). With 1 base clipped from V and 1 base from J, the junction kept 9 bases outside the gene matches. The sequence was collected from an adult who was a healthcare worker with PCR-confirmed SARS-CoV-2 infection or an uninfected control (not recorded which). The gene calls are TRBV20-1 and TRBJ2-1; TRBD1 aligns across 8 bases. The sequenced sample was whole blood. CDR3 protein: CSARGGDRSVSYNEQFF. The CDR3 DNA sequence: TGCAGTGCTAGAGGGGGGGACAGGAGTGTTTCCTACAATGAGCAGTTCTTC.